The 25 T cell receptor beta chains given below trace back to one sample, sequenced in a study of cytomegalovirus exposure and HLA in healthy donors. This PCR relied on a set of 60 Vbeta primers and 13 Jbeta primers. Here immunoSEQ multiplex PCR was the method, and the copy in TCRdb shows in-frame clones only, minus some. The sample shows some 140,000 clones, approximately 80% of them seen only once. Sequenced material: PBMCs. All receptors come from a man aged 30-40 years in good health and CMV-seronegative.

V usage is TRBV11-2 and J usage is TRBJ2-5, with 7 bases lining up with TRBD2. There are 16 residues in the CDR3. Trimming took 2 bases from V and 1 from J; bases not matched to a gene: 7. Germline-derived CDR1 and CDR2 are SGHAT and FQNNGV. The CDR3 protein is CASSLRGGGVQETQYF. In DNA form, the CDR3 reads TGTGCCAGCAGCTTACGCGGGGGAGGAGTCCAAGAGACCCAGTACTTC.

The rearrangement uses TRBV29-1 and TRBJ2-5; 10 bases are a match to TRBD1. CDR3 length: 15 residues. In germline, CDR1 is SQVTM, CDR2 ANQGSEA. V gave up 0 bases and J gave up 3 bases; unmatched junction bases: 4. The CDR3 region has the DNA TGCAGCGTTGAAGACGGGACAGGGGCCGAAGAGACCCAGTACTTC. Amino acid sequence: CSVEDGTGAEETQYF.

The chain combines TRBV27 with TRBJ2-5, with 12 bases identical to TRBD2. V shed 3 bases, J shed 5 bases, and the junction held 4 bases outside the gene matches. From germline, CDR1 is MNHEY and CDR2 SMNVEV (reference sequence). There are 15 residues in the CDR3. CDR3 sequence (DNA): TGTGCCAGCAGTTTGACTAGCGGGAGTACGGAGACCCAGTACTTC. Translating it yields CASSLTSGSTETQYF.

In the case of this clone: The germline gene is not matched at one end of the junction; a read error may be the cause. The genes are TRBV23-1 and TRBJ2-2; 10 bases map to TRBD1. TRBV23-1 belongs to the ORF category, with a function that is uncertain. The CDR3 has 17 residues. The CDR3 bases are TGCGCCAGCAGTCAATCGCGGGGACAGGGGAACGCCGGGGAGCTGTTTTTT. As protein: CASSQSRGQGNAGELFF.

This chain connects TRBV5-1 to TRBJ2-1, with 7 nucleotides matching TRBD2. J gave up 2 bases and V 0 bases, and 2 bases lay outside the gene matches. This CDR3 is built from 15 residues. From germline, CDR1 is SGHRS and CDR2 YFSETQ. DNA for the CDR3: TGCGCCAGCAGCTTGGTGGGAGGGCCCTACAATGAGCAGTTCTTC. It yields the protein CASSLVGGPYNEQFF.

This sequence joins TRBV30 and TRBJ2-7, with TRBD1 as a possible D gene (6 bases). The CDR3 runs 14 residues. Germline V lookup: CDR1 GTSNPN, CDR2 SVGIG (reference sequence). V lost 3 bases and J lost 2, with 14 bases in between. The CDR3 DNA reads TGTGCCTGGAGCCGGTATACAGGGCCCTACGAGCAGTACTTC. This codes for CAWSRYTGPYEQYF. Filled out from reference TRBV30 and TRBJ2-7, the complete variable domain reads SQTIHQWPATLVQPVGSPLSLECTVEGTSNPNLYWYRQAAGRGLQLLFYSVGIGQISSEVPQNLSASRPQDRQFILSSKKLLLSDSGFYLCAWSRYTGPYEQYFGPGTRLTVT.

The chain couples TRBV10-1 to TRBJ2-7, with 7 bases identical to TRBD2. This CDR3 has 16 residues. CDR1 and CDR2 (germline): WNHNN, SYGVQD (reference sequence). Trimming at V came to 1 base and at J to 0 bases, leaving 6 bases not matched to a gene. CDR3 DNA sequence: TGCGCCAGCAGTGAGTTGCCAGCGGGGCTCTCCTACGAGCAGTACTTC. Translation: CASSELPAGLSYEQYF.

The V and J genes are TRBV5-5 and TRBJ2-5; D is perhaps TRBD2 (5 bases). The germline gives CDR1 SGHKS, CDR2 YYEKEE (reference sequence). CDR3 size: 12 residues. Trimming took off 4 bases at V and 2 bases at J, with 6 bases between the two ends. CDR3 bases: TGTGCCAGCAGCCCGGGGCAAGAGACCCAGTACTTC. Its protein is CASSPGQETQYF.

The J gene is TRBJ1-3, the V gene TRBV27; TRBD1 aligns across 12 bases. This CDR3 contains 19 residues. Germline CDR1 is MNHEY and CDR2 is SMNVEV (reference sequence). V lost 5 bases to trimming and J lost 0 bases; unmatched junction nucleotides: 11. CDR3: CASSPSGTGGRSSGNTIYF. CDR3 bases: TGTGCCAGCAGTCCATCAGGGACAGGGGGCAGGAGCTCTGGAAACACCATATATTTT.

The chain uses TRBV18 and TRBJ1-2, with a possible D match to TRBD1 (6 bases). Trimming shortened V by 3 bases and J by 4 bases, and 15 bases separated the two germline ends. Germline assignment: CDR1 KGHSH and CDR2 LQKENI. The CDR3 totals 15 residues. This CDR3 is CASSPTAQGGYGYTF. CDR3 nucleotide sequence: TGTGCCAGCTCACCGACAGCGCAAGGGGGCTATGGCTACACCTTC. The variable domain in full, with the rest retrieved from reference TRBV18 and TRBJ1-2, is NAGVMQNPRHLVRRRGQEARLRCSPMKGHSHVYWYRQLPEEGLKFMVYLQKENIIDESGMPKERFSAEFPKEGPSILRIQQVVRGDSAAYFCASSPTAQGGYGYTFGSGTRLTVV.

In its sample, this clone was seen a few times. CDR3 amino acids: CASSIDRGEQFF. The CDR3 DNA is TGTGCCAGTAGTATAGACAGGGGAGAGCAGTTCTTC. This rearrangement joins TRBV19 to TRBJ2-1; TRBD1 is a possible D gene (6 bases). This CDR3 region has 12 residues. Trimming took off 0 bases at V and 10 bases at J, with 7 bases between the two ends. Germline V gene lookup returns CDR1 LNHDA and CDR2 SQIVND (reference sequence). Full variable domain (missing parts from reference TRBV19 and TRBJ2-1): DGGITQSPKYLFRKEGQNVTLSCEQNLNHDAMYWYRQDPGQGLRLIYYSQIVNDFQKGDIAEGYSVSREKKESFPLTVTSAQKNPTAFYLCASSIDRGEQFFGPGTRLTVL.

The chain is built from TRBV7-9 and TRBJ2-5; D call uncertain. Trimming took 4 bases from V and 4 from J, leaving 16 bases between them. The V gene's germline CDR1 is SEHNR and CDR2 FQNEAQ (reference sequence). There are 15 residues in the CDR3. The CDR3 region has the DNA TGTGCCAGCAGCTACGACGACTTTTCAGCAGAGACCCAGTACTTC. Residues: CASSYDDFSAETQYF.

The chain links TRBV4-1 to TRBJ2-7, with D hard to call. Per the germline V gene, CDR1 is MGHRA and CDR2 is YSYEKL. The V gene lost 1 base and the J gene lost 4 bases, with 14 bases spanning the gap. The CDR3 length is 15 residues. The CDR3 loop reads CASSQGQTAGYEQYF. CDR3 DNA: TGCGCCAGCAGCCAAGGACAAACCGCTGGGTACGAGCAGTACTTC.

The chain has TRBV9 and TRBJ2-5; 15 bases map to TRBD2. Germline values: CDR1 SGDLS, CDR2 YYNGEE. This CDR3 spans 18 amino acids. Germline trimming cut 8 bases from V and 5 bases from J; bases unmatched to any gene: 16. CDR3: CASGPAASGLAGGETQYF. The CDR3 DNA reads TGTGCCAGTGGACCAGCAGCGTCCGGACTAGCGGGAGGGGAGACCCAGTACTTC.

In its sample, this clone was seen a few times. The gene calls are TRBV2 and TRBJ2-3, with 8 bases identical to TRBD2. V shed 6 bases, J shed 4 bases, and the junction held 12 bases outside the gene matches. Germline values: CDR1 SNHLY, CDR2 FYNNEI. The CDR3 has 16 amino acids. The CDR3 spells CASSPGLGRKADTQYF. CDR3 DNA sequence: TGTGCCAGCAGCCCGGGACTAGGGCGGAAGGCAGATACGCAGTATTTT.

The chain uses TRBV9 and TRBJ2-7; tentatively, D is TRBD2 (6 bases). The CDR3 runs to 15 residues. Germline V gene data show CDR1 as SGDLS and CDR2 as YYNGEE. V was clipped by 3 bases and J by 3 bases, with 16 bases between them. The DNA for the CDR3 is TGTGCCAGCAGCGCCGATCTGGGACTGGTCTACGAGCAGTACTTC. Encoded protein: CASSADLGLVYEQYF.

The chain joins TRBV10-3 to TRBJ2-1; 14 bases are shared with TRBD2. Germline CDR1 reads ENHRY; CDR2 reads SYGVKD. The CDR3 contains 22 residues. V shed 7 bases and J 1 base; nucleotides not matched to a gene: 21. CDR3 amino acids: CAITPVKGAGLAGGLSYNEQFF. CDR3 in DNA: TGTGCCATCACCCCGGTCAAGGGGGCCGGACTAGCGGGAGGCCTTTCCTACAATGAGCAGTTCTTC.

The V gene is TRBV7-9, the J gene TRBJ2-3; tentatively, D is TRBD2 (6 bases). Germline lookup yields CDR1 SEHNR and CDR2 FQNEAQ (reference sequence). The CDR3 has 18 amino acids. Trimming removed 0 bases at V and 2 bases at J, with 18 bases between. CDR3 protein: CASSLAWGLVGHTDTQYF. Written as DNA, the CDR3 is TGTGCCAGCAGCTTAGCCTGGGGACTGGTGGGGCACACAGATACGCAGTATTTT.

The rearrangement joins TRBV19 to TRBJ2-5; the match to TRBD1 covers 8 bases. The J segment lost 3 bases and the V segment lost 4 bases, leaving 1 base of the junction unmatched. This CDR3 has 13 residues. CDR1 and CDR2 from the germline V gene are LNHDA and SQIVND (reference sequence). For the CDR3, the DNA is TGTGCCAGTAGTACAGGGGGCGAAGAGACCCAGTACTTC. It yields the protein CASSTGGEETQYF.

V and J are TRBV11-1 and TRBJ2-3; 12 bases agree with TRBD2. Trimming cost V 5 bases and J 2 bases; bases outside gene matches: 2. This CDR3 spans 15 amino acids. Germline CDR1 reads SGHAT; CDR2 reads FQDESV (reference sequence). The CDR3 DNA reads TGTGCCAGCAGCGGACTAGCGGGATTCACAGATACGCAGTATTTT. Encoded protein: CASSGLAGFTDTQYF.

The chain joins TRBV27 to TRBJ1-4; 9 bases are shared with TRBD1. Losses at the gene ends were 4 bases for V and 4 bases for J; bases not matched to a gene: 7. There are 16 residues in the CDR3. Germline V CDR1 and CDR2: MNHEY, SMNVEV (reference sequence). The CDR3 sequence is CASSSDTGGVNEKLFF. The CDR3 bases are TGTGCCAGCAGTTCCGATACAGGGGGCGTTAATGAAAAACTGTTTTTT.

V usage is TRBV7-9 and J usage is TRBJ1-1; no firm D call. The germline V gene encodes CDR1 SEHNR and CDR2 FQNEAQ (reference sequence). Trimming removed 1 base at V and 1 base at J, with 4 bases between. This CDR3 has 13 amino acids. This chain's CDR3 is CASSLGRNTEAFF. The CDR3 coding sequence is TGTGCCAGCAGCTTAGGCAGGAACACTGAAGCTTTCTTT.

For this clone: The junction does not match germline at one end; this may be a read error. This chain connects TRBV30 to TRBJ2-2; weak D call: TRBD1 (5 bases). The CDR3 has 13 amino acids. Germline CDR1 reads GTSNPN; CDR2 reads SVGIG (reference sequence). The CDR3 sequence is CARRPQGTGELFF. CDR3 bases: TGTGCCCGGAGACCGCAGGGAACCGGGGAGCTGTTTTTT.

The rearrangement uses TRBV6-5 and TRBJ2-7; 7 bases fit TRBD1. In germline, CDR1 is MNHEY, CDR2 SVGAGI. The trim removed 5 bases at V and 7 bases at J, leaving 8 bases unmatched. This CDR3 is 13 amino acids long. The chain's CDR3 is CASSPRQGREQYF. Here the CDR3 DNA reads TGTGCCAGCAGTCCTAGACAGGGCCGGGAGCAGTACTTC.

V and J are TRBV6-1 and TRBJ2-7, with 7 bases aligning to TRBD1. The J segment lost 4 bases and the V segment lost 5 bases, leaving 8 bases of the junction unmatched. The CDR3 loop spans 14 amino acids. The germline V gene encodes CDR1 MNHNS and CDR2 SASEGT. CDR3 bases: TGTGCCAGCAGTCGGGACAGCATCTCTTACGAGCAGTACTTC. Encoded protein: CASSRDSISYEQYF.